The 5 T cell receptor beta chains below all came from one sample that was sequenced in a study of shared clonotypes between healthy human individuals. Selected positively for CCR7 and CD45RO-negative, naive CD8 cells excluded terminally differentiated effector memory CD45RA+ cells. Some clones are missing from TCRdb's copy, which holds only in-frame ones; the method was immunoSEQ multiplex PCR. The repertoire has about 2.1 million clones, 90% to 95% of them found once; the top ten carry approximately 1.7%. Material: naive CD8+ T cells from PBMCs. Receptors originate from a young man in good health. Some clones in this sample may be carry-over from other donors' samples.

The V and J genes are TRBV19 and TRBJ2-7, with D unclear. Germline CDR1 reads LNHDA; CDR2 reads SQIVND (reference sequence). This CDR3 spans 12 amino acids. The V end was cut by 7 bases, the J end by 3 bases, with 10 bases between. The CDR3 reads CASTNGDYEQYF. CDR3 sequence (DNA): TGTGCCAGTACGAACGGCGACTACGAGCAGTACTTC.

The gene calls are TRBV13 and TRBJ2-2; weak D call: TRBD1 (6 bases). The CDR3 is 13 residues long. V was shortened by 5 bases and J by 3 bases, with 7 bases between the two germline ends. Germline V lookup: CDR1 PRHDT, CDR2 FYEKMQ (reference sequence). CDR3 sequence reads: CASSRQDTGELFF. DNA for the CDR3: TGTGCCAGCAGCCGACAGGACACCGGGGAGCTGTTTTTT.

The V and J genes are TRBV28 and TRBJ1-5; D not resolved. This CDR3 spans 15 amino acids. The ends were cut back, 6 bases at V and 7 bases at J, with 19 bases in the middle. CDR1 is MDHEN and CDR2 is SYDVKM in the germline V gene. The CDR3 is CASRPLADPWQPQHF. The CDR3 nucleotides read TGTGCCAGCAGGCCCTTGGCCGACCCCTGGCAGCCCCAGCATTTT. The variable domain in full, completed from reference TRBV28 and TRBJ1-5, reads DVKVTQSSRYLVKRTGEKVFLECVQDMDHENMFWYRQDPGLGLRLIYFSYDVKMKEKGDIPEGYSVSREKKERFSLILESASTNQTSMYLCASRPLADPWQPQHFGDGTRLSIL.

This chain links TRBV27 with TRBJ2-2; 9 nucleotides align to TRBD2. This CDR3 has 18 amino acids. Germline V CDR1 and CDR2: MNHEY, SMNVEV (reference sequence). V gave up 2 bases and J gave up 6 bases; unmatched junction bases: 13. The CDR3 region is CASSLTPVIAGVPGELFF. CDR3 nucleotides: TGTGCCAGCAGTTTAACCCCGGTGATAGCGGGAGTCCCCGGGGAGCTGTTTTTT.

This clone was detected once. The chain links TRBV27 to TRBJ2-7, with 9 positions matching TRBD1. CDR1 is MNHEY and CDR2 is SMNVEV in the germline V gene (reference sequence). V dropped 5 bases and J dropped 6; count of bases not matched to a gene: 8. The length of the CDR3 is 14 residues. CDR3: CASSPTGGPGEQYF. Here the CDR3 DNA reads TGTGCCAGCAGTCCGACAGGGGGTCCGGGCGAGCAGTACTTC.